The 26 T cell receptor beta chains listed next were all sequenced from one sample in a study of T cells in Graves' hyperthyroidism and ophthalmopathy. Amplified TCR beta CDR3 regions derived from RNA transcripts. First-round RT-PCR with HTBI primers amplified the TCR CDR3 region. TCRdb analysed the multiplex PCR reads with MiXCR anew, one entry per CDR3 protein. The table lists 200,000 to 250,000 distinct CDR3 sequences, 16% of them singletons, with 25% to 30% in the top ten. The source material was blood. Source of these receptors: a woman aged 18 to 35 with Graves' ophthalmopathy.

This clonotype came up many times. The CDR3 protein is CASSLGTSSYEQYF. CDR3 bases: TGTGCCAGCAGCCTCGGGACTAGCTCTTACGAGCAGTACTTC. The V call is TRBV7-9, the J call TRBJ2-7; 9 bases are a match to TRBD2. After removal of 5 bases from V and 4 bases from J, the junction contained 6 bases not matched to a gene. This CDR3 contains 14 residues. In germline, CDR1 is SEHNR, CDR2 FQNEAQ (reference sequence).

V is TRBV7-6 and J is TRBJ2-1, with TRBD2 identical over 10 bases. The CDR3 is made up of 19 amino acids. Germline V gives CDR1 SGHVS, CDR2 FNYEAQ. V gave up 5 bases and J gave up 4 bases; unmatched junction bases: 17. CDR3 loop: CASSNPGPSGGGYYNEQFF. DNA of the CDR3: TGTGCCAGCAGCAACCCGGGCCCTAGCGGGGGCGGGTATTACAATGAGCAGTTCTTC.

Concerning this clonotype: A junction end diverges from the germline sequence, so it may reflect a read error. The V gene is TRBV3-1, the J gene TRBJ2-1, with TRBD2 identical over 10 bases. This CDR3 contains 15 residues. The germline CDR1 and CDR2 sequences are LGHDT and YNNKEL (reference sequence). The CDR3 bases are TGTGCCAGCAGCAGGTCGTCTAGCGGGGGACACTTCTCAGTCTTC. It yields the protein CASSRSSSGGHFSVF.

This clonotype occurred many times. The chain joins TRBV3-1 to TRBJ1-4; weak D call: TRBD1 (6 bases). Germline lookup yields CDR1 LGHDT and CDR2 YNNKEL (reference sequence). The CDR3 covers 15 residues. V lost 0 bases and J lost 7, with 12 bases in between. CDR3 loop: CASSQDTGRGEKLFF. Written as DNA, the CDR3 is TGTGCCAGCAGCCAAGATACAGGGAGAGGTGAAAAACTGTTTTTT.

V usage is TRBV19 and J usage is TRBJ2-7, with 10 bases lining up with TRBD1. V shed 5 bases, J shed 7 bases, and the junction held 20 bases outside the gene matches. The CDR3 contains 18 residues. Germline-derived CDR1 and CDR2 are LNHDA and SQIVND (reference sequence). The CDR3 nucleotides read TGTGCCAGTAGTCATAGGCAATTGGGGGACAGGGGTCACAATGAGCAGTACTTC. Its translation: CASSHRQLGDRGHNEQYF.

This clonotype was observed many times. The V and J genes are TRBV2 and TRBJ2-5; TRBD2 matches at 9 bases. CDR3 length: 15 residues. Per the germline V gene, CDR1 is SNHLY and CDR2 is FYNNEI. With 3 bases clipped from V and 2 bases from J, the junction kept 4 bases outside the gene matches. In DNA form, the CDR3 reads TGTGCCAGCAGTGATCTTAGCGGGGGACAAGAGACCCAGTACTTC. It is translated as CASSDLSGGQETQYF.

This clonotype was seen ten or more times. V is TRBV28 and J is TRBJ1-2; 11 nucleotides agree with TRBD1. The CDR3 extends over 14 amino acids. In germline, CDR1 is MDHEN, CDR2 SYDVKM. With 6 bases clipped from V and 4 bases from J, the junction kept 4 bases outside the gene matches. The CDR3 nucleotides read TGTGCCAGCAGAACCGGGACAGGGGGCTATGGCTACACCTTC. It is translated as CASRTGTGGYGYTF.

This clonotype was recorded at least ten times. The chain joins TRBV10-3 to TRBJ1-1; D gene uncertain. The V end lost 4 bases, the J end lost 1 base, and 7 bases lay between the germline ends. The CDR3 runs 13 residues. The germline V gene has CDR1 ENHRY and CDR2 SYGVKD. The CDR3 reads CAISARGNTEAFF. CDR3 nucleotides: TGTGCCATCAGTGCGCGGGGGAACACTGAAGCTTTCTTT.

This clonotype came up many times. The chain has TRBV30 and TRBJ1-5, with TRBD1 matching over 8 bases. Germline loops: CDR1 GTSNPN, CDR2 SVGIG (reference sequence). The CDR3 totals 13 residues. With V trimmed by 2 bases and J by 5 bases, 2 bases remained unmatched. Here the CDR3 DNA reads TGTGCCTGGAGTTTGACAGGGGATCAGCCCCAGCATTTT. Protein sequence: CAWSLTGDQPQHF.

This clonotype was observed at least ten times. The chain combines TRBV30 with TRBJ1-6, with D possibly being TRBD1 (5 bases). The germline CDR1 and CDR2 sequences are GTSNPN and SVGIG (reference sequence). V was clipped by 3 bases and J by 11 bases, with 14 bases between them. The CDR3 is 13 amino acids. CDR3 coding DNA: TGTGCCTGGAGGGAGGGGATTTACCCACCCCTCCACTTT. It specifies CAWREGIYPPLHF.

The V call is TRBV29-1, the J call TRBJ1-1; 9 bases line up with TRBD1. V dropped 7 bases and J dropped 4; count of bases not matched to a gene: 7. This CDR3 has 13 residues. CDR1 and CDR2 from the germline V gene are SQVTM and ANQGSEA. This chain's CDR3 is CSALQGAGTEAFF. The CDR3 DNA reads TGCAGCGCTCTACAGGGGGCGGGCACTGAAGCTTTCTTT.

The chain employs TRBV2 and TRBJ2-7; D could derive from TRBD1 or TRBD2 (5 bases each). The CDR3 loop spans 13 amino acids. V dropped 5 bases and J dropped 6 bases, with 14 bases sitting between them. Germline values: CDR1 SNHLY, CDR2 FYNNEI. CDR3 in DNA: TGTGCCAGCAGTCCCGGGACCAAGGTCGAGCAGTACGTC. Translation: CASSPGTKVEQYV.

This clonotype came up many times. The V call is TRBV20-1, the J call TRBJ2-7, with D perhaps TRBD2 (5 bases). Germline V gene lookup returns CDR1 DFQATT and CDR2 SNEGSKA (reference sequence). The length of the CDR3 is 14 residues. V shed 0 bases and J shed 2 bases, with 11 bases lying between them. The CDR3 reads CSARDRRGPYEQYF. In DNA, the CDR3 is TGCAGTGCTAGAGATCGTCGGGGTCCCTACGAGCAGTACTTC.

The rearrangement uses TRBV19 and TRBJ2-3; the match to TRBD2 covers 10 bases. Unmatched junction bases numbered 7, after V lost 3 bases and J lost 4 bases. From germline, CDR1 is LNHDA and CDR2 SQIVND (reference sequence). The CDR3 is made up of 16 amino acids. CDR3: CASSILAGDPADTQYF. Here the CDR3 DNA reads TGTGCCAGTAGTATCCTAGCGGGAGATCCCGCAGATACGCAGTATTTT.

This clonotype was observed many times. The chain uses TRBV28 and TRBJ2-7; either TRBD1 or TRBD2 may supply D (7 bases each). The CDR3 is made up of 14 amino acids. The germline V gene has CDR1 MDHEN and CDR2 SYDVKM. The germline V and J ends were trimmed by 2 bases and 5 bases, with 13 bases remaining between them. The CDR3: CASSLRQGGNEQYF. The CDR3 DNA sequence: TGTGCCAGCAGTTTACGCCAGGGGGGGAACGAGCAGTACTTC.

This clonotype was detected many times. The chain has TRBV12-5 and TRBJ2-3; D not certain. Trimming removed 4 bases at V and 0 bases at J, with 5 bases between. Germline assignment: CDR1 LGHNT and CDR2 FRNRAP. The CDR3 length is 13 residues. CDR3 sequence (DNA): TGTGCTAGTGGTTCCGCTAGCACAGATACGCAGTATTTT. As protein: CASGSASTDTQYF.

This clonotype was detected ten times or more. CDR3 bases: TGTGCCAGCAGGCCTCGTCGGGGGGCGGTCGCTGAAGCTTTCTTT. Residues: CASRPRRGAVAEAFF. The V gene is TRBV28, the J gene TRBJ1-1; TRBD1 is a possible D gene (6 bases). The CDR3 is 15 residues long. The V end lost 6 bases, the J end lost 6 bases, and 20 bases lay between the germline ends. Germline-derived CDR1 and CDR2 are MDHEN and SYDVKM.

This clonotype was seen more than once but under ten times. J is TRBJ1-1 and V is TRBV5-4; 11 bases fit TRBD1. Losses at the gene ends were 3 bases for V and 7 bases for J; bases not matched to a gene: 2. CDR3 size: 13 residues. CDR1 SGHNT and CDR2 YYREEE come from the germline V gene (reference sequence). CDR3 loop: CASSWGQGDEAFF. In DNA, the CDR3 is TGTGCCAGCAGCTGGGGACAGGGGGATGAAGCTTTCTTT. Drawing the rest from reference TRBV5-4 and TRBJ1-1, the complete variable domain is ETGVTQSPTHLIKTRGQQVTLRCSSQSGHNTVSWYQQALGQGPQFIFQYYREEENGRGNFPPRFSGLQFPNYSSELNVNALELDDSALYLCASSWGQGDEAFFGQGTRLTVV.

The CDR3 nucleotides read TGTGCCAGCAGCCAAGGGGTCAGGGGTTCTAGTGAGCAGTACTTC. Translating gives CASSQGVRGSSEQYF. The genes are TRBV3-1 and TRBJ2-7; maybe TRBD1 (6 bases). The CDR3 consists of 15 residues. Germline V gene data show CDR1 as LGHDT and CDR2 as YNNKEL (reference sequence). V was shortened by 1 base and J by 7 bases, with 17 bases between the two germline ends.

The table lists this clonotype with many counts. J is TRBJ2-1 and V is TRBV20-1, with D perhaps TRBD2 (6 bases). This CDR3 spans 13 amino acids. The V and J ends lost 6 bases and 10 bases respectively, with 19 bases between them. Germline assignment: CDR1 DFQATT and CDR2 SNEGSKA (reference sequence). The CDR3 sequence: CSAEGTGEGEQFF. The CDR3 DNA reads TGCAGTGCCGAAGGGACGGGAGAGGGCGAGCAGTTCTTC.

Concerning this clonotype: A read error may be the cause here, since a much bigger clone is one base away. The rearrangement joins TRBV4-1 to TRBJ2-7; 8 bases are shared with TRBD2. The CDR3 extends over 16 amino acids. J was trimmed by 5 bases and V by 4 bases; bases with no gene match: 13. Germline values: CDR1 MGHRA, CDR2 YSYEKL. This CDR3 is CASSPFLRGDFNEQYF. In DNA form, the CDR3 reads TGCGCCAGCAGCCCATTTTTGCGGGGGGACTTTAACGAGCAGTACTTC.

This clonotype came up a few times. V and J are TRBV7-2 and TRBJ1-6, with D possibly TRBD1 on 6 matching bases. The CDR3 loop spans 14 amino acids. Germline V lookup: CDR1 SGHTA, CDR2 FQGNSA. V was trimmed by 5 bases and J by 15 bases, leaving 20 bases between them. Here the CDR3 reads CASSLGGETGLLHF. CDR3 DNA sequence: TGTGCCAGCAGCCTTGGGGGGGAGACAGGTCTCCTCCACTTT.

This clonotype was counted only a few times. The V gene is TRBV6-1, the J gene TRBJ1-2; a weak D match, TRBD1 (5 bases). CDR1 is MNHNS and CDR2 is SASEGT in the germline V gene. Trimming shortened V by 8 bases and J by 4 bases, and 11 bases separated the two germline ends. This CDR3 spans 12 amino acids. CDR3 DNA: TGTGCCAGCGCCGCGGGGGGCTATGGCTACACCTTC. It specifies CASAAGGYGYTF.

At least ten counts were recorded for this clonotype. The CDR3 region has the DNA TGTGCCAGCAGTTATCTGACACAAGATGAAGCTTTCTTT. It codes for CASSYLTQDEAFF. V is TRBV6-2 or TRBV6-3 and J is TRBJ1-1; D uncertain. The CDR3 loop spans 13 amino acids. The ends were cut back, 3 bases at V and 7 bases at J, with 12 bases in the middle. Germline V gene lookup returns CDR1 MNHEY and CDR2 SVGEGT.

This clonotype was counted only a few times. The chain has TRBV2 and TRBJ1-6, with 7 bases matching TRBD1. CDR1 is SNHLY and CDR2 is FYNNEI in the germline V gene. Germline trimming cut 2 bases from V and 3 bases from J; bases unmatched to any gene: 4. The CDR3 has 16 amino acids. CDR3 residues: CASSERDSNYNSPLHF. The CDR3, as DNA: TGTGCCAGCAGTGAACGGGACAGCAACTATAATTCACCCCTCCACTTT.

This clonotype was seen ten or more times. This CDR3 reads CASSSKRDRTTNTEAFF. The CDR3 coding sequence is TGTGCCAGCAGCTCTAAAAGGGACAGGACAACGAACACTGAAGCTTTCTTT. V gene TRBV5-5 combines with J gene TRBJ1-1, with 8 bases fitting TRBD1. From germline, CDR1 is SGHKS and CDR2 YYEKEE (reference sequence). CDR3 length equals 17 residues. V lost 3 bases, J lost 1 base, and 11 bases stayed unmatched.